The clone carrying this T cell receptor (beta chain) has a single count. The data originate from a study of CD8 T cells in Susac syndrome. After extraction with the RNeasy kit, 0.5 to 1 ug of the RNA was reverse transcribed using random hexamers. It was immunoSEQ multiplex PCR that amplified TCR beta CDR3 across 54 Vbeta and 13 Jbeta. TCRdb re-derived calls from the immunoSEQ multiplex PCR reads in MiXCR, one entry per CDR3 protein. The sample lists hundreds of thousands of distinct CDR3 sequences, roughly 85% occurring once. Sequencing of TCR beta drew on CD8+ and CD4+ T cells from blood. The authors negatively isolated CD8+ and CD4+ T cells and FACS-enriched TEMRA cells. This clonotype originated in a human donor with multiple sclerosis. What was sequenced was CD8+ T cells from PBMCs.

Here the CDR3 reads CATKPGPPLGEQYF. The CDR3, as DNA: TGTGCCACCAAGCCCGGACCCCCGTTAGGCGAGCAGTACTTC. The V gene is TRBV7-9, the J gene TRBJ2-7; no clear D gene. The germline V gene has CDR1 SEHNR and CDR2 FQNEAQ (reference sequence). Trimming took 10 bases from V and 6 from J, leaving 22 bases between them. This CDR3 region has 14 residues. Looking up the rest from reference TRBV7-9 and TRBJ2-7 gives the full variable domain: DTGVSQNPRHKITKRGQNVTFRCDPISEHNRLYWYRQTLGQGPEFLTYFQNEAQLEKSRLLSDRFSAERPKGSFSTLEIQRTEQGDSAMYLCATKPGPPLGEQYFGPGTRLTVT.